This T cell receptor (beta chain) was recovered during a study of breast tumors, draining lymph nodes, adjacent tissues. General observations from the study: The data were judged consistent with most tumor T cells coming from lymph node and expanding in tumor. That most tumor T cells come from lymph nodes remained unproven. Compared with basal-like, luminal-like tumors shared significantly more repertoire with nontumor tissue. Compared with lymph nodes, tumors were less diverse; compared with nontumor tissue, more.

Trimming shortened V by 3 bases and J by 14 bases, and 14 bases separated the two germline ends. The CDR3 length is 11 residues. Germline CDR1 and CDR2: DFQATT and SNEGSKA (reference sequence). Using its own MiXCR run on the multiplex PCR reads, TCRdb lists one record per CDR3 protein. The profile shows under 70,000 distinct CDR3 sequences, approximately 40% of them singletons. Notes on this clonotype: Its cognate antigen is unknown.

Input material: breast tumor tissue. The V call is TRBV20-1, the J call TRBJ1-5; D perhaps matches TRBD1 (5 bases). This TCR came from a female donor with breast cancer. Some clones in this sample may be carry-over from other donors' samples. This CDR3 is CSASSGVSEHF. CDR3 coding DNA: TGCAGTGCTAGTTCGGGGGTCTCCGAGCATTTT.